Below are 17 T cell receptor beta chains sequenced from a single sample in a study of identical twins. TCRdb itself ran the 5' RACE reads through MiXCR, one entry per CDR3 protein. The sample gives 450,000 or so distinct CDR3 sequences, more than 20% of which show up once; about 2.7% is in the top ten. The same specimen was also included in a second study, on T cells expressing NK-cell markers.

Specimen: CD4+ T cells sorted from blood. Source of these receptors: a woman younger than 30 in good health.

This clonotype was observed at least ten times. Compared with germline, one end of the junction differs, possibly owing to a read error. This chain joins TRBV2 and TRBJ2-1; TRBD2 matches at 11 bases. The CDR3 runs 13 residues. In germline, CDR1 is SNHLY, CDR2 FYNNEI. CDR3 region: CASSLAGGNEQFF. The CDR3 DNA is TGCGCCAGCAGTCTAGCGGGAGGCAATGAGCAGTTCTTC.

The chain has TRBV9 and TRBJ1-2; TRBD1 might be the D (6 bases). Germline V lookup: CDR1 SGDLS, CDR2 YYNGEE. Between the trimmed V and J ends, which lost 4 bases and 8 bases, there was a span of 21 bases. CDR3 length: 15 residues. CDR3 residues: CASSLRDTECKGYTF. The CDR3 coding sequence is TGTGCCAGCAGCCTCCGGGACACAGAGTGTAAAGGCTACACCTTC. Looking up the rest from reference TRBV9 and TRBJ1-2 gives the full variable domain: DSGVTQTPKHLITATGQRVTLRCSPRSGDLSVYWYQQSLDQGLQFLIQYYNGEERAKGNILERFSAQQFPDLHSELNLSSLELGDSALYFCASSLRDTECKGYTFGSGTRLTVV.

This clonotype was seen a handful of times. The rearrangement joins TRBV6-5 to TRBJ1-3; D unresolved. The germline CDR1 and CDR2 sequences are MNHEY and SVGAGI. Trimming took 0 bases from V and 0 from J, leaving 12 bases between them. The CDR3 is made up of 17 amino acids. This CDR3 is CASSYSWQVHSGNTIYF. Here the CDR3 DNA reads TGTGCCAGCAGTTACTCTTGGCAGGTCCACTCTGGAAACACCATATATTTT.

This clonotype was observed a few times. The chain recombines TRBV12-3 or TRBV12-4 with TRBJ1-1; D unresolved. This CDR3 region has 11 residues. V was trimmed by 4 bases and J by 12 bases, leaving 12 bases between them. DNA for the CDR3: TGTGCCAGCAGTTCACAATCTAAACCTTTCTTT. Amino acids: CASSSQSKPFF.

The V and J genes are TRBV7-9 and TRBJ2-3; possible D gene TRBD2, 5 bases. V shed 2 bases and J shed 6 bases, with 21 bases lying between them. The CDR3 is made up of 17 amino acids. Germline CDR1 is SEHNR and CDR2 is FQNEAQ (reference sequence). The CDR3: CASSLRRSSGFPDTQYF. The CDR3 nucleotides are TGTGCCAGCAGCTTACGGCGGAGCAGCGGTTTCCCGGATACGCAGTATTTT.

The V call is TRBV7-9, the J call TRBJ1-2, with D unresolved. The CDR3 is made up of 15 amino acids. V lost 2 bases to trimming and J lost 0 bases, with 10 bases between them. Looked up from germline, CDR1 is SEHNR and CDR2 is FQNEAQ (reference sequence). The CDR3 reads CASSLSTVSNYGYTF. Written as DNA, the CDR3 is TGTGCCAGCAGCTTAAGTACAGTCTCTAACTATGGCTACACCTTC.

This clonotype has more than one count but fewer than ten. The chain couples TRBV12-5 to TRBJ2-1; D gene ambiguous. V lost 0 bases to trimming and J lost 2 bases, with 8 bases between them. Germline lookup yields CDR1 LGHNT and CDR2 FRNRAP. This CDR3 is built from 15 residues. CDR3 DNA: TGTGCTAGTGGTTTGGTACCGTTAACCTACAATGAGCAGTTCTTC. Residues: CASGLVPLTYNEQFF.

The table lists this clonotype with many counts. The V gene is TRBV6-5, the J gene TRBJ1-4, with a tentative D call TRBD1 (6 bases). CDR3 length equals 15 residues. Germline CDR1 MNHEY, CDR2 SVGAGI. Trimming pared 5 bases from V and 6 bases from J, leaving 16 bases between. CDR3 sequence reads: CASSNPGASDEKLFF. CDR3 in DNA: TGTGCCAGCAGTAACCCAGGGGCTTCGGATGAAAAACTGTTTTTT.

The chain's CDR3 is CASAKAGLNYEQYF. In nucleotides, the CDR3 is TGCGCCAGCGCTAAGGCGGGACTAAACTACGAGCAGTACTTC. This chain uses TRBV23-1 with TRBJ2-7, with 7 bases matching TRBD2. TRBV23-1 has ORF status, its function being uncertain. The CDR3 totals 14 residues. The ends lost 8 bases at V and 3 bases at J; junction bases unmatched: 10.

There are many counts of this clonotype. The V and J genes are TRBV6-2 or TRBV6-3 and TRBJ1-2; D might be TRBD1 (5 bases). The CDR3 contains 14 residues. V lost 8 bases and J 2 bases, leaving 15 bases between the germline ends. Germline V lookup: CDR1 MNHEY, CDR2 SVGEGT. CDR3 amino acids: CASAPGSGNYGYTF. The CDR3 coding sequence is TGTGCCAGCGCGCCAGGGAGTGGAAACTATGGCTACACCTTC.

The table lists this clonotype with a few counts. The chain uses TRBV27 and TRBJ2-7, with D tentatively TRBD1 or TRBD2 (5 bases each). The germline V gene has CDR1 MNHEY and CDR2 SMNVEV (reference sequence). The CDR3 spans 15 residues. Trimming took off 5 bases at V and 3 bases at J, with 17 bases between the two ends. This chain's CDR3 is CASSGTSPRIYEQYF. The CDR3 region has the DNA TGTGCCAGCAGTGGGACCTCCCCCCGAATCTACGAGCAGTACTTC.

This clonotype came up a few times. The CDR3 DNA reads TGTGCCAGCAGCCAAGGCTCCCAGGGGCGAGAGCAGTACTTC. Translation: CASSQGSQGREQYF. V and J are TRBV3-1 and TRBJ2-7; weak D call: TRBD1 (6 bases). This CDR3 is built from 14 residues. The V gene lost 1 base and the J gene lost 7 bases, with 14 bases spanning the gap. Germline V lookup: CDR1 LGHDT, CDR2 YNNKEL (reference sequence).

This clonotype has only a few counts. The J gene is TRBJ2-3, the V gene TRBV15, with D unclear. CDR1 and CDR2 (germline): LNHNV, YYDKDF (reference sequence). Trimming stripped 8 bases from V and 1 base from J, with 10 bases between. The CDR3 length is 13 residues. The chain's CDR3 is CATAEGGTDTQYF. Here the CDR3 DNA reads TGTGCCACCGCAGAAGGTGGCACAGATACGCAGTATTTT.

The chain links TRBV9 to TRBJ2-5, with 9 bases fitting TRBD1. The ends lost 4 bases at V and 7 bases at J; junction bases unmatched: 8. The V gene's germline CDR1 is SGDLS and CDR2 YYNGEE. The CDR3 is 14 residues long. CDR3 bases: TGTGCCAGCAGCTGGGACAGGGCCCAGGGGACCCAGTACTTC. Residues: CASSWDRAQGTQYF.

Only a few counts were recorded for this clonotype. The chain carries TRBV5-1 and TRBJ2-3, with 7 positions matching TRBD2. The germline V gene has CDR1 SGHRS and CDR2 YFSETQ. The CDR3 is 16 residues long. Unmatched junction bases numbered 9, after V lost 4 bases and J lost 1 base. This CDR3 is CASSLTGGGGTDTQYF. CDR3 nucleotide sequence: TGCGCCAGCAGCCTAACGGGAGGAGGGGGCACAGATACGCAGTATTTT.

The V gene is TRBV6-1, the J gene TRBJ1-4; D is uncertain. Trimming removed 7 bases at V and 0 bases at J, with 15 bases between. Germline V CDR1 and CDR2: MNHNS, SASEGT. There are 16 residues in the CDR3. The CDR3 reads CASKPTSAATNEKLFF. The CDR3 DNA is TGTGCCAGCAAACCGACGTCGGCAGCAACTAATGAAAAACTGTTTTTT.

The chain is built from TRBV12-3 or TRBV12-4 and TRBJ2-3, with TRBD2 matching 10 bases. V was clipped by 4 bases and J by 5 bases; unmatched bases: 12. The CDR3 length is 17 residues. The CDR3: CASSSQKLAGPRDTQYF. The CDR3 DNA follows: TGTGCCAGCAGTTCCCAGAAACTAGCGGGGCCTCGAGATACGCAGTATTTT.